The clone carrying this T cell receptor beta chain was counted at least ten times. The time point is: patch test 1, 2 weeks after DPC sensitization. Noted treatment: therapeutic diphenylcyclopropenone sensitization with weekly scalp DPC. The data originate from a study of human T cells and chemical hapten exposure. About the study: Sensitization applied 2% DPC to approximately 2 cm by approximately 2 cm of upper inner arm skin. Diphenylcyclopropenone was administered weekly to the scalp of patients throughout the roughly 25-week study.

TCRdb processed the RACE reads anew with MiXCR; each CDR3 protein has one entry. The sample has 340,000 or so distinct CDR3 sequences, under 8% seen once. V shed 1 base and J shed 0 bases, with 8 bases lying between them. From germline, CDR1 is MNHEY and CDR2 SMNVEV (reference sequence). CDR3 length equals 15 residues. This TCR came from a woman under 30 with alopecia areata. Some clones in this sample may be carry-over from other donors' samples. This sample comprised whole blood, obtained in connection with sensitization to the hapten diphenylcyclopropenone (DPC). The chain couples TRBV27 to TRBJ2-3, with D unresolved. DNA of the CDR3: TGTGCCAGCAGTTTATTAACGGGTAGCACAGATACGCAGTATTTT. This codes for CASSLLTGSTDTQYF.